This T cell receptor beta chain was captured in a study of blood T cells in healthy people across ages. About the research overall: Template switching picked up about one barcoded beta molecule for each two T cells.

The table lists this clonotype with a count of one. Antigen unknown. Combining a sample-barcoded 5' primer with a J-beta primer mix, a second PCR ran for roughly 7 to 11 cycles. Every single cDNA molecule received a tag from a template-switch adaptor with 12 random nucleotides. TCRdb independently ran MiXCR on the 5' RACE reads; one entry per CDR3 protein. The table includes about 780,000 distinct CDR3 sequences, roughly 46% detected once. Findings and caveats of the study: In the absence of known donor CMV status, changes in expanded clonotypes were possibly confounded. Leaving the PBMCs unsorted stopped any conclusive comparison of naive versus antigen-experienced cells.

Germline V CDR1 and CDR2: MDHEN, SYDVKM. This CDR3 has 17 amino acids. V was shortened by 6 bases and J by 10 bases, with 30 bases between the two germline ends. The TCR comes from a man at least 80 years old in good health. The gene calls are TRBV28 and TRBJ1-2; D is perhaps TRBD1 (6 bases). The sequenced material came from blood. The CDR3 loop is CASSPTDGGVRKGAYTF. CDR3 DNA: TGTGCCAGCAGCCCAACTGACGGGGGCGTAAGAAAGGGAGCCTACACCTTC.